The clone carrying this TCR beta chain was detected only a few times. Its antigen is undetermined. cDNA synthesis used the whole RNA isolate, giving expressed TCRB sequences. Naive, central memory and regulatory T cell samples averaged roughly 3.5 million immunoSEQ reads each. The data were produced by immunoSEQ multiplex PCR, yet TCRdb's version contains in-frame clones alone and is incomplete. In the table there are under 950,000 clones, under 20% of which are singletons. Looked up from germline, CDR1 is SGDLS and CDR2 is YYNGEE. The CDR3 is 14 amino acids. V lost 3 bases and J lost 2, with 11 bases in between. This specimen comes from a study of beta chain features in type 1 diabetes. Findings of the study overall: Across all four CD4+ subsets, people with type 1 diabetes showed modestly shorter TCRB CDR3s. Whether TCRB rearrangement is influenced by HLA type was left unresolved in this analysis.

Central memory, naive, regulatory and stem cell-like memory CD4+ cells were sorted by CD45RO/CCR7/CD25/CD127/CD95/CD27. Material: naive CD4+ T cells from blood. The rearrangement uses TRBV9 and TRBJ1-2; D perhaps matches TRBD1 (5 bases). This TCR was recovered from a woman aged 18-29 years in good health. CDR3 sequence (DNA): TGTGCCAGCAGCGCGGACACACACAACTATGGCTACACCTTC. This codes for CASSADTHNYGYTF. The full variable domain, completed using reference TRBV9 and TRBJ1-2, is DSGVTQTPKHLITATGQRVTLRCSPRSGDLSVYWYQQSLDQGLQFLIQYYNGEERAKGNILERFSAQQFPDLHSELNLSSLELGDSALYFCASSADTHNYGYTFGSGTRLTVV.